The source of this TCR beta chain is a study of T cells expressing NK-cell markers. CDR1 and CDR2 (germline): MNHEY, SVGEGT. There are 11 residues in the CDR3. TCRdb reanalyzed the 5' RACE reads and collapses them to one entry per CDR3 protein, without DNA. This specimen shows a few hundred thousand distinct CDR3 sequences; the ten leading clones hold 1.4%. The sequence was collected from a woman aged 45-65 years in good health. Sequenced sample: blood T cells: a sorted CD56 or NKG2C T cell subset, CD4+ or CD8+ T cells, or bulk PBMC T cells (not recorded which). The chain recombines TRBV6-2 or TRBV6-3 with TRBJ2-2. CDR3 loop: CASGQAGELFF.